The 4 T cell receptor beta chains reported below all come from one sample, sequenced in a study of T-cell reconstitution after alpha-beta-depleted transplantation in children. Unique molecular identifiers featured in how the TCRbeta library was prepared. TCRdb processed the PCR reads anew with MiXCR; each CDR3 protein has one entry. This sample has 550,000 to 800,000 distinct CDR3 sequences, with roughly 14% found just once. The starting material was PBMCs, obtained before TCRalphabeta/CD19-depleted stem cell transplant. The receptors come from a girl aged 2 to 9 with congenital amegakaryocytic thrombocytopenia, due to receive a stem cell transplant.

The chain links TRBV12-3 or TRBV12-4 to TRBJ2-7; perhaps TRBD2 as D (5 bases). V was shortened by 3 bases and J by 2 bases, with 11 bases between the two germline ends. The CDR3 runs to 14 residues. CDR3 protein: CASSLRAVTYEQYF. In nucleotides, the CDR3 is TGTGCCAGCAGTTTGAGGGCCGTCACCTACGAGCAGTACTTC.

This chain uses TRBV25-1 with TRBJ1-2, with TRBD1 matching 9 bases. This CDR3 is 16 amino acids long. Trimming took 3 bases from V and 4 from J; bases not matched to a gene: 9. The germline V gene has CDR1 MGHDK and CDR2 SYGVNS. The CDR3 DNA follows: TGTGCCAGCAGTGAGGGACAGGGACCCCCCCTCTATGGCTACACCTTC. Amino acid sequence: CASSEGQGPPLYGYTF.

This clonotype was observed many times. This chain uses TRBV5-1 with TRBJ1-1; D is undetermined. The CDR3 has 15 residues. Germline assignment: CDR1 SGHRS and CDR2 YFSETQ. V lost 1 base and J lost 1, with 11 bases in between. CDR3 sequence: CASSLSFFGNTEAFF. CDR3 nucleotides: TGCGCCAGCAGCTTGTCTTTCTTTGGGAACACTGAAGCTTTCTTT.

This clonotype was seen at least ten times. The chain is built from TRBV10-3 and TRBJ2-1, with D perhaps matching TRBD1 or TRBD2 (5 bases each). Germline V gene data show CDR1 as ENHRY and CDR2 as SYGVKD. The CDR3 contains 14 residues. V was shortened by 2 bases and J by 12 bases, with 17 bases between the two germline ends. The CDR3 coding sequence is TGTGCCATCAGTGAGATCGGGGACGTGGGTTGGCAGTTCTTC. As protein: CAISEIGDVGWQFF.